A selection of T cell receptor beta chains follows, all from one sample in a study of shared clonotypes between healthy human individuals. TCRdb's table, derived via immunoSEQ multiplex PCR, lists solely in-frame clones and lacks some. The table has hundreds of thousands of clones, around 87% seen once; the top ten hold roughly 15%. Sequenced sample: memory CD8+ T cells sorted from blood. These receptors were collected from a man aged 18 to 30 in good health. Both conserved end residues are part of each CDR3. D genes are given only for firm matches. The size entry is marked missing in some rows and otherwise reads once, few, many or a size class.

size	V	D	J	CDR3	DNA
.	TRBV29-1	.	TRBJ1-4	CSVDPRDPNEKLFF	TGCAGCGTTGACCCCCGGGACCCTAATGAAAAACTGTTTTTT
once	TRBV9	.	TRBJ2-3	CASSVAWRGWPSTDTQYF	TGTGCCAGCAGCGTAGCTTGGAGGGGGTGGCCTAGCACAGATACGCAGTATTTT
.	TRBV10-3	.	TRBJ1-5	CAISEEAGRRNQPQHF	TGTGCCATCAGTGAGGAGGCAGGCAGGAGAAATCAGCCCCAGCATTTT
many	TRBV10-1	.	TRBJ2-7	CASSEDPGSYEQYF	TGCGCCAGCAGTGAGGACCCCGGCTCCTACGAGCAGTACTTC
.	TRBV4-2	TRBD1	TRBJ1-2	CASSQGPPGQGSDYGYTF	TGTGCCAGCAGCCAAGGTCCCCCGGGACAGGGGTCGGACTATGGCTACACCTTC
.	TRBV7-9	TRBD2	TRBJ2-3	CASSLLSSGRGDTQYF	TGTGCCAGCAGCTTATTGTCTAGCGGGAGAGGAGATACGCAGTATTTT
once	TRBV27	.	TRBJ2-7	CASTARSYEQYF	TGTGCCAGCACGGCTCGCTCCTACGAGCAGTACTTC
once	TRBV5-4	TRBD2	TRBJ2-7	CASSLVGGAVYEQYF	TGTGCCAGCAGCTTGGTGGGAGGGGCGGTCTACGAGCAGTACTTC
.	TRBV7-8	TRBD1	TRBJ2-7	CASSSGQRYEQYF	TGTGCCAGCAGCTCGGGACAGCGTTACGAGCAGTACTTC
.	TRBV7-9	.	TRBJ1-3	CASSLSAANLFSGNTIYF	TGTGCCAGCAGCTTATCCGCGGCAAATTTGTTCTCTGGAAACACCATATATTTT
.	TRBV30	.	TRBJ1-5	CAWSVQSSTQPQHF	TGTGCCTGGAGTGTACAATCGTCGACCCAGCCCCAGCATTTT
.	TRBV7-6	TRBD2	TRBJ2-7	CASRGLASSYEQYF	TGTGCCAGCCGAGGACTAGCGAGCTCCTACGAGCAGTACTTC
once	TRBV27	.	TRBJ2-7	CASSFSPGPSYEQYF	TGTGCCAGCAGTTTTTCCCCGGGCCCCTCCTACGAGCAGTACTTC